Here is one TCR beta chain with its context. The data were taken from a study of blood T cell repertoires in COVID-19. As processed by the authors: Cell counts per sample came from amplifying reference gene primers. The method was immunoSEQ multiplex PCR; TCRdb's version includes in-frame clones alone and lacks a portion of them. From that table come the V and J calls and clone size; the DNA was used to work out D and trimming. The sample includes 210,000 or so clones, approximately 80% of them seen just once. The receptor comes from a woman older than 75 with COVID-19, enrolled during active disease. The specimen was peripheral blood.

The CDR3 sequence: CASSPPGQGLSYEQYF. CDR3 sequence (DNA): TGTGCCAGCTCGCCCCCAGGACAGGGCCTCTCCTACGAGCAGTACTTC. This chain connects TRBV18 to TRBJ2-7, with TRBD1 matching over 8 bases. The germline CDR1 and CDR2 sequences are KGHSH and LQKENI. With 6 bases clipped from V and 0 bases from J, the junction kept 10 bases outside the gene matches. CDR3 length: 16 residues.